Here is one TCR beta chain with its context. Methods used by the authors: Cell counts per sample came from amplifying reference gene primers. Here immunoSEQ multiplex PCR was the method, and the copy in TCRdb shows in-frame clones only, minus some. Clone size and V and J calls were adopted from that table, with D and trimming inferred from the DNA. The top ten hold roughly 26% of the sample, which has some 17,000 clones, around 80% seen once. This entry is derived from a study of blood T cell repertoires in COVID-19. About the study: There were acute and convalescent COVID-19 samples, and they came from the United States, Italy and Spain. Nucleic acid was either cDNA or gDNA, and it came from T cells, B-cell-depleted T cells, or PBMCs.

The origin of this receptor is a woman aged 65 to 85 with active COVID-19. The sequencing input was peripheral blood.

The CDR3 loop is CASREQQPQHF. In DNA, the CDR3 is TGTGCCAGCAGAGAACAGCAGCCCCAGCATTTT. The V call is TRBV6-6, the J call TRBJ1-5, with D unresolved. The CDR3 is 11 amino acids. The V end was cut by 6 bases, the J end by 7 bases, with 7 bases between. Germline V CDR1 and CDR2: MNHNY, SVGAGI (reference sequence).